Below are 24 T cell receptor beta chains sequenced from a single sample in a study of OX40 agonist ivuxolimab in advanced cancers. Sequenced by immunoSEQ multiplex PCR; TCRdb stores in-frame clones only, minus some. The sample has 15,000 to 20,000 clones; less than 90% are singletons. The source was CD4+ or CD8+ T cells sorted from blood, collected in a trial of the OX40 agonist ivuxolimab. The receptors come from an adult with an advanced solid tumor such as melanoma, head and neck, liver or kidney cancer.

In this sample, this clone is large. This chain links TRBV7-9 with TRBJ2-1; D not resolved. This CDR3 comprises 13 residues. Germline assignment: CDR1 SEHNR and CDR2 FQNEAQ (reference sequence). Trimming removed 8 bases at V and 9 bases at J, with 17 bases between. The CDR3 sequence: CASGSTARSEQFF. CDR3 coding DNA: TGTGCCAGCGGATCCACTGCCAGGAGTGAGCAGTTCTTC. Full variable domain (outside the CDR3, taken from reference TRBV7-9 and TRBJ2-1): DTGVSQNPRHKITKRGQNVTFRCDPISEHNRLYWYRQTLGQGPEFLTYFQNEAQLEKSRLLSDRFSAERPKGSFSTLEIQRTEQGDSAMYLCASGSTARSEQFFGPGTRLTVL.

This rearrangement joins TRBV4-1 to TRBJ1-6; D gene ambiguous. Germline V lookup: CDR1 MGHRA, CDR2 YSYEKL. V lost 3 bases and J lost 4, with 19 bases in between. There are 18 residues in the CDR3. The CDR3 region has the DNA TGCGCCAGCAGCCAGAGCTTCTCCGGCCTAGGGTATAATTCACCCCTCCACTTT. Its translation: CASSQSFSGLGYNSPLHF.

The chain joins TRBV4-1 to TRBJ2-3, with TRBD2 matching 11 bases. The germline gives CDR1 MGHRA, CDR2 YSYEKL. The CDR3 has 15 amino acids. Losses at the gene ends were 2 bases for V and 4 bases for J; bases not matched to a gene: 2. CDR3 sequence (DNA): TGCGCCAGCAGCCAATTACTAGCGGGGGCAGATACGCAGTATTTT. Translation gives CASSQLLAGADTQYF.

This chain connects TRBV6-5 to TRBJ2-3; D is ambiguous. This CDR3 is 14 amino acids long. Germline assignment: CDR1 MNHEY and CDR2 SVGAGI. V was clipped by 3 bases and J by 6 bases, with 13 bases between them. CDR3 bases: TGTGCCAGCAGTTATGCCTCCGTTCGCGATACGCAGTATTTT. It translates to CASSYASVRDTQYF.

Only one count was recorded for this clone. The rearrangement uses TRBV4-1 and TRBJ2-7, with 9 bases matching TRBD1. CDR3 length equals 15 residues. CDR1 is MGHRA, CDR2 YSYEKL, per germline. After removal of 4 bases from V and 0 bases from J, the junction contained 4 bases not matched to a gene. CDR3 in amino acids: CASSPTGGFSYEQYF. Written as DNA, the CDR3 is TGCGCCAGCAGCCCAACAGGGGGCTTCTCCTACGAGCAGTACTTC.

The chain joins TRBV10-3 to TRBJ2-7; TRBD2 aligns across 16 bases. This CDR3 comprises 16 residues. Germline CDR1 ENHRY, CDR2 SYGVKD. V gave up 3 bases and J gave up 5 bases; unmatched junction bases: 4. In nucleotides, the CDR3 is TGTGCCATCAGTGATGGGACTAGCGGGGGGGCAAACGAGCAGTACTTC. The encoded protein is CAISDGTSGGANEQYF.

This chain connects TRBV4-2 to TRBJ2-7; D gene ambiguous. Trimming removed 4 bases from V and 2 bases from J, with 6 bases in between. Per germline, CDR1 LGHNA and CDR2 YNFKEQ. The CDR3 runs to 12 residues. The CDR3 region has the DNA TGTGCCAGCAGCCTACGGACCTACGAGCAGTACTTC. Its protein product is CASSLRTYEQYF.

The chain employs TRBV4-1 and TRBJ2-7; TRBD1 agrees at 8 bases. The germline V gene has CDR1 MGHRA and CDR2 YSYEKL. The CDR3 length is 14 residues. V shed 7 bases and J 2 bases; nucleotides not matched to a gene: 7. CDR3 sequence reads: CASKPGQATYEQYF. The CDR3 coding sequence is TGCGCCAGCAAGCCGGGACAGGCGACCTACGAGCAGTACTTC.

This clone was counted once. CDR3 in DNA: TGTGCCAGCAACGGGATGGGACAGGGAAACACCGGGGAGCTGTTTTTT. It translates to CASNGMGQGNTGELFF. V and J are TRBV27 and TRBJ2-2; TRBD1 matches 9 bases. V trimming: 7 bases; J trimming: 2 bases; junction bases outside the gene matches: 8. The V gene's germline CDR1 is MNHEY and CDR2 SMNVEV (reference sequence). This CDR3 region has 16 residues.

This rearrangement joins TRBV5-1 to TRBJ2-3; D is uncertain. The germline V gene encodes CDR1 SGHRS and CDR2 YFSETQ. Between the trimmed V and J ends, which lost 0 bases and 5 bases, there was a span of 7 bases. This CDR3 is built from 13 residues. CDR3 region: CASSLVIEDTQYF. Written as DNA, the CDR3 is TGCGCCAGCAGCTTGGTTATCGAAGATACGCAGTATTTT.

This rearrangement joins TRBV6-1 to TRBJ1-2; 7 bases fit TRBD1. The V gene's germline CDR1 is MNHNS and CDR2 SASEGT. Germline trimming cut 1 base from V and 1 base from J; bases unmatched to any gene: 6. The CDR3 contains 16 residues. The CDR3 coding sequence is TGTGCCAGCAGTGAAGTGGGGACAGAGATTAACTATGGCTACACCTTC. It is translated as CASSEVGTEINYGYTF.

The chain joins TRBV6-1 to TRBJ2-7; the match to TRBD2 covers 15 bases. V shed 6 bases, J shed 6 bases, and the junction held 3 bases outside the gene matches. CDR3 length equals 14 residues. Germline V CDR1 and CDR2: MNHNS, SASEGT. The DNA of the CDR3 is TGTGCCAGCAGCCGGACTAGCGGGGGGGCCGAGCAGTACTTC. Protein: CASSRTSGGAEQYF.

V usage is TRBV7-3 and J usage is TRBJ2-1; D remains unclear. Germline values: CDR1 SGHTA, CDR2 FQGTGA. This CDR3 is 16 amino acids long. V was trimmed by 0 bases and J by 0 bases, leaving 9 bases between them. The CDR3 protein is CASSLTGKDSYNEQFF. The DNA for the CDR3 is TGTGCCAGCAGCTTAACGGGAAAAGACTCCTACAATGAGCAGTTCTTC.

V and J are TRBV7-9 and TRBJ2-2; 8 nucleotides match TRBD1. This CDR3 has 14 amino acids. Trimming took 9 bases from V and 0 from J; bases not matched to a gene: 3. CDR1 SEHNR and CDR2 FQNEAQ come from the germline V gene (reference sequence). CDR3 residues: CARDRGPNTGELFF. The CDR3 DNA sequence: TGTGCCAGAGACAGGGGACCGAACACCGGGGAGCTGTTTTTT.

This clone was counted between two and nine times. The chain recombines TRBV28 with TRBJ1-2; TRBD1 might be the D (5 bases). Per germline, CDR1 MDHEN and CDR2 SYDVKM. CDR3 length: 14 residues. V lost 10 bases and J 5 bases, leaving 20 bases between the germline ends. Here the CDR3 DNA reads TGTGCCACCAGGGAGGGGCCAGTTGGGTATGGCTACACCTTC. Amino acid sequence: CATREGPVGYGYTF.

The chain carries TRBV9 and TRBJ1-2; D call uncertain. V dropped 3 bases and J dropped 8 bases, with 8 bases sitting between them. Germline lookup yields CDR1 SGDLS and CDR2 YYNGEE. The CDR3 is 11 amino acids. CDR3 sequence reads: CASSAHGGYTF. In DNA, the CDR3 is TGTGCCAGCAGCGCCCACGGGGGCTACACCTTC.

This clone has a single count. The CDR3 DNA sequence: TGTGCCAGCAGTGAACTGTGGGAGGGAGGGTCCTATGGCTACACCTTC. This encodes CASSELWEGGSYGYTF. The V and J genes are TRBV2 and TRBJ1-2; D is undetermined. V was cut by 2 bases and J by 4 bases, with 17 bases left in between. Germline CDR1 and CDR2: SNHLY and FYNNEI. The CDR3 consists of 16 residues.

The CDR3 spells CASSLAGWGTEAFF. As DNA, the CDR3 is TGCGCCAGCAGCTTGGCGGGCTGGGGGACTGAAGCTTTCTTT. The rearrangement uses TRBV5-1 and TRBJ1-1, with TRBD1 as a possible D gene (5 bases). Germline loops: CDR1 SGHRS, CDR2 YFSETQ. The CDR3 contains 14 residues. Between the trimmed V and J ends, which lost 0 bases and 5 bases, there was a span of 11 bases.

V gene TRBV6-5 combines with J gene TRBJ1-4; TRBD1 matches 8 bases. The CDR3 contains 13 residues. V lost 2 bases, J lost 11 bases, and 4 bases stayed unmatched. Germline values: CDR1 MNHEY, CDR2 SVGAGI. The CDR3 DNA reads TGTGCCAGCAGTTACGGACAGGGAGTTAAACTGTTTTTT. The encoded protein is CASSYGQGVKLFF.

CDR3 DNA sequence: TGTGCCAGCGCCGGGACAGGGGGCTATGGCTACACCTTC. It encodes CASAGTGGYGYTF. V and J are TRBV7-8 and TRBJ1-2; 11 nucleotides align to TRBD1. Germline CDR1 reads SGHVS; CDR2 reads FQNEAQ. The junction had 3 bases not matched to a gene; V was cut back by 8 bases and J by 4 bases. The CDR3 contains 13 residues.

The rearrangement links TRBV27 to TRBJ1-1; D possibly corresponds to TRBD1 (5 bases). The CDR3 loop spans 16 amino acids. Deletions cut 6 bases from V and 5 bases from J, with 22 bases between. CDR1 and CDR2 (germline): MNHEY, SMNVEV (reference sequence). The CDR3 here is CASSPLWDLAWTEAFF. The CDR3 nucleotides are TGTGCCAGCAGCCCCTTGTGGGACTTGGCGTGGACTGAAGCTTTCTTT.

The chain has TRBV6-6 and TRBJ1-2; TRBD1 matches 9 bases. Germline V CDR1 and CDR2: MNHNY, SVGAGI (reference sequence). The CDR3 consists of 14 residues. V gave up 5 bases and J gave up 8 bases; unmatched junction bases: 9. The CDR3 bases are TGTGCCAGCAGTCCGAGGACAGGGGTAGACGGCTACACCTTC. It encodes CASSPRTGVDGYTF.

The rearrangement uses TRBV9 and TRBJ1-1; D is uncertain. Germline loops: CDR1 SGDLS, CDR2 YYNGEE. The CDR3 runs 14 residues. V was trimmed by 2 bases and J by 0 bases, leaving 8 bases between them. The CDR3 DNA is TGTGCCAGCAGCGTCTCGGGATTGAACACTGAAGCTTTCTTT. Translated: CASSVSGLNTEAFF.

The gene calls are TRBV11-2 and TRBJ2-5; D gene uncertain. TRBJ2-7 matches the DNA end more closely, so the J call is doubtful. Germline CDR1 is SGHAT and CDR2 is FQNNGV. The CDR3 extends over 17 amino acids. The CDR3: CASSTPLSGPPFYEQYF. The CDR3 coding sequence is TGTGCCAGCAGCACCCCACTGTCGGGCCCACCTTTCTACGAGCAGTACTTC.